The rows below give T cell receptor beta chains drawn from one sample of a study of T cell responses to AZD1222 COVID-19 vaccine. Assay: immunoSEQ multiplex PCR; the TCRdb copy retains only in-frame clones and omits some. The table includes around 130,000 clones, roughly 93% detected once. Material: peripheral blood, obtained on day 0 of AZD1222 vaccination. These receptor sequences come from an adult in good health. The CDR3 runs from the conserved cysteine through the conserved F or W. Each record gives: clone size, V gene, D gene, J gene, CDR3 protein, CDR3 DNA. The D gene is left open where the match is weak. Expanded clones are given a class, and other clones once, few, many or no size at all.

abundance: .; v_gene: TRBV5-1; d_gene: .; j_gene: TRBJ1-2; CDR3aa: CASSLGQALTYGYTF; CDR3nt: TGCGCCAGCAGCTTGGGGCAGGCACTCACATATGGCTACACCTTC
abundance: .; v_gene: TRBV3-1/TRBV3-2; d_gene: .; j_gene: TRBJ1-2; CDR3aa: CASSQQGAGYTF; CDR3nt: TGTGCCAGCAGCCAGCAGGGTGCTGGCTACACCTTC
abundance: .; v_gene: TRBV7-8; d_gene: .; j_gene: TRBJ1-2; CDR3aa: CASSLVGNSPPNYGYTF; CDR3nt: TGTGCCAGCAGCTTAGTTGGGAACAGTCCCCCCAACTATGGCTACACCTTC
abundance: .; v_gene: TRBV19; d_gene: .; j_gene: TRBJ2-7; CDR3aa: CASSITAVPYEQYF; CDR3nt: TGTGCCAGTAGTATAACGGCGGTTCCCTACGAGCAGTACTTC
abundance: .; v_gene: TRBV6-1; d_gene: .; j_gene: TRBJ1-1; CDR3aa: CASSEDGNLNTEAFF; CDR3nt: TGTGCCAGCAGTGAAGACGGGAATTTGAACACTGAAGCTTTCTTT
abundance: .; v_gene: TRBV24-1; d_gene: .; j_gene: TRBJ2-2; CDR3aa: CATSDFSGTGWRAGELFF; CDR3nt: TGTGCCACCAGTGATTTTAGCGGGACAGGGTGGAGAGCCGGGGAGCTGTTTTTT
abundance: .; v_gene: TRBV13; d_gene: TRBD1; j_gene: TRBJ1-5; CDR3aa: CASSLGGQGKPQHF; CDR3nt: TGTGCCAGCAGCTTAGGGGGACAGGGTAAGCCCCAGCATTTT
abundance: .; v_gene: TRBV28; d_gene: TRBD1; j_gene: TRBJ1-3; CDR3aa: CASSSQLTGTNTIYF; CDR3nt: TGTGCCAGCAGTTCCCAATTGACAGGGACAAACACCATATATTTT
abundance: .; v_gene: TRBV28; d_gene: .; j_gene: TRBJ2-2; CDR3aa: CASSLIGSNTGELFF; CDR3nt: TGTGCCAGCAGTTTGATCGGTTCTAACACCGGGGAGCTGTTTTTT
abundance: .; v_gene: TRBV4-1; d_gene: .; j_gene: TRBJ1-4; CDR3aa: CASSQDRLAAGKLFF; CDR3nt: TGCGCCAGCAGCCAAGACCGGTTGGCAGCGGGAAAACTGTTTTTT
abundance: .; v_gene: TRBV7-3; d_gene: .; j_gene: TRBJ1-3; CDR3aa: CASSHDRGNTIYF; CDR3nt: TGTGCCAGCAGCCACGATCGGGGGAACACCATATATTTT
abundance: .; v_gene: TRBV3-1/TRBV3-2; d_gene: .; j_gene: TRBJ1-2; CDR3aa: CASSKQGGVGYTF; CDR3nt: TGTGCCAGCAGCAAACAAGGGGGAGTTGGCTACACCTTC
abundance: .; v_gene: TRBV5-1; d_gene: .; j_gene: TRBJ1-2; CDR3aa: CASSSGLRGYTF; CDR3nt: TGCGCCAGCAGCTCGGGACTTCGTGGCTACACCTTC
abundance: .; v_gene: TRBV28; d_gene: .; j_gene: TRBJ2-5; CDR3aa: CASSFPGSETQYF; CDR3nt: TGTGCCAGCAGTTTCCCAGGGTCGGAGACCCAGTACTTC
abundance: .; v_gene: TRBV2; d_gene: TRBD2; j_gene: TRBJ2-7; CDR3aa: CASSGAAGGPHEQYF; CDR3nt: TGTGCCAGCAGTGGAGCAGCGGGAGGGCCCCACGAGCAGTACTTC
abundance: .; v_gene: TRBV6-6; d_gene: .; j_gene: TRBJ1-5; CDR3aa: CASRQTASNQPQHF; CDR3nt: TGTGCCAGCAGACAGACAGCCAGCAATCAGCCCCAGCATTTT
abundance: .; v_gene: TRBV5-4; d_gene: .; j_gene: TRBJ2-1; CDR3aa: CASSHRDVPGQQFF; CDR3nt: TGTGCCAGCAGCCACCGGGACGTCCCCGGGCAGCAGTTCTTC
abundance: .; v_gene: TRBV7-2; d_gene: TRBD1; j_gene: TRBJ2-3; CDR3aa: CASSKTDRAFTDTQYF; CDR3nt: TGTGCCAGCAGCAAAACCGACAGGGCATTCACAGATACGCAGTATTTT
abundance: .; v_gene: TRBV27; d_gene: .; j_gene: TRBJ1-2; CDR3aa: CASTFIGGTRGSRGGNYGYTF; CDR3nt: TGTGCCAGCACTTTTATTGGTGGGACAAGGGGGTCGCGGGGAGGAAACTATGGCTACACCTTC
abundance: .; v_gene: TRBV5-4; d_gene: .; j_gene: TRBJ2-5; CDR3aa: CASSLKSGAEETQYF; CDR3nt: TGTGCCAGCAGCTTGAAGTCAGGGGCGGAGGAGACCCAGTACTTC
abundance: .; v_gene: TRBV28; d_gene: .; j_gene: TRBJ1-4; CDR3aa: CASSLRTGLEKLFF; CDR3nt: TGTGCCAGCAGTCTACGAACCGGGTTGGAAAAACTGTTTTTT
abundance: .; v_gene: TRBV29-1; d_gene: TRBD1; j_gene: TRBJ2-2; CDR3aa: CSVTGTANTGELFF; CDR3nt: TGCAGCGTAACCGGGACAGCGAACACCGGGGAGCTGTTTTTT
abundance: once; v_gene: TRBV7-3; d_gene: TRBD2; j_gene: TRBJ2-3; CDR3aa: CASSDRGTSADTQYF; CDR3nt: TGTGCCAGCAGCGACCGAGGGACTAGCGCAGATACGCAGTATTTT
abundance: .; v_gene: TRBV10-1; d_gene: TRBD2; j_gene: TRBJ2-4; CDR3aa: CASSEPSGSARLAKNIQYF; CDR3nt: TGCGCCAGCAGTGAGCCTAGCGGGAGCGCCAGGCTAGCCAAAAACATTCAGTACTTC
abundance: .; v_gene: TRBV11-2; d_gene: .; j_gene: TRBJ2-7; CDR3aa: CASSPTAGPYEQYF; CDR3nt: TGTGCCAGCAGCCCCACGGCCGGCCCTTACGAGCAGTACTTC
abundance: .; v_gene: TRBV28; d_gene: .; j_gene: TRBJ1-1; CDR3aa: CASSKGWTEAFF; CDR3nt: TGTGCCAGTTCCAAGGGGTGGACTGAAGCTTTCTTT
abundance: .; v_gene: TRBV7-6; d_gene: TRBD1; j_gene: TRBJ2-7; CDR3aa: CASSFSGTGVGEQYF; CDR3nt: TGTGCCAGCAGCTTTTCCGGGACAGGGGTGGGGGAGCAGTACTTC
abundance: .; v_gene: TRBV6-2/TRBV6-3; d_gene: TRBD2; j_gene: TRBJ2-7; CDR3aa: CASSRGGTYEQYF; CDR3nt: TGTGCCAGCAGTCGGGGGGGGACCTACGAGCAGTACTTC
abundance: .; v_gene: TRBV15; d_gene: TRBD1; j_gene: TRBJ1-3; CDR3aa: CATSRPRTGENTIYF; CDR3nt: TGTGCCACCAGCAGACCTAGGACAGGGGAAAACACCATATATTTT
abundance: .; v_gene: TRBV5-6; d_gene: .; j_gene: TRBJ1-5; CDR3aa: CASSLFGSSNQPQHF; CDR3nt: TGTGCCAGCAGCTTGTTCGGCAGTTCCAATCAGCCCCAGCATTTT
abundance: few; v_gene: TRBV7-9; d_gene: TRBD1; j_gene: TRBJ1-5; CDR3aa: CASSLGQWTGDVRNQPQHF; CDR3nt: TGTGCCAGCAGCTTAGGTCAATGGACAGGGGATGTAAGGAATCAGCCCCAGCATTTT
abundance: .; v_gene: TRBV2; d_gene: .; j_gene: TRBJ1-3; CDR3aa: CASGTAGNTIYF; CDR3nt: TGTGCCAGCGGGACCGCTGGAAACACCATATATTTT
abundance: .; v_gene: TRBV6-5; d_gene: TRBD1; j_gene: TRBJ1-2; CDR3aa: CASTNRGGDYGYTF; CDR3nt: TGTGCCAGCACCAACAGAGGGGGCGACTATGGCTACACCTTC
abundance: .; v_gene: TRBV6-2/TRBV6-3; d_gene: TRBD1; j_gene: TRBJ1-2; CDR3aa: CASSTRQGRSYGYTF; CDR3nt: TGTGCCAGCAGTACCAGACAGGGGCGCTCCTATGGCTACACCTTC
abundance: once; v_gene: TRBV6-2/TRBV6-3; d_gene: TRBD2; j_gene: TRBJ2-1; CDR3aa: CASSYLAGGTNEQFF; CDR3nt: TGTGCCAGCAGTTATCTCGCGGGAGGAACCAATGAGCAGTTCTTC
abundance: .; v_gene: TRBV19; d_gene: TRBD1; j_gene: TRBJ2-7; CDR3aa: CASKGQGSEQYF; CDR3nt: TGTGCCAGTAAAGGACAGGGCTCCGAGCAGTACTTC
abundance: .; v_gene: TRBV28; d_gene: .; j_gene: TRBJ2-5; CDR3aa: CASSSTPTTPGETQYF; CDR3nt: TGTGCCAGCAGTTCCACGCCGACTACCCCGGGAGAGACCCAGTACTTC
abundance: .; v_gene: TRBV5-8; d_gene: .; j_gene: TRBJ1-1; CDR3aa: CASSPEGGRNTEAFF; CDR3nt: TGTGCCAGCAGCCCGGAGGGGGGTCGGAACACTGAAGCTTTCTTT
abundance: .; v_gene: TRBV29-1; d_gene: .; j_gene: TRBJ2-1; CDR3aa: CSVGGWNEQFF; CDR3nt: TGCAGCGTTGGGGGGTGGAATGAGCAGTTCTTC
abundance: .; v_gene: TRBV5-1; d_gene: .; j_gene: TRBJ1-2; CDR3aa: CASSESEIYGYTF; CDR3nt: TGCGCCAGCAGCGAATCAGAAATCTATGGCTACACCTTC
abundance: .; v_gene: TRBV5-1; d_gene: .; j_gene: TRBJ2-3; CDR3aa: CASSRVTSNRVIRTDTQYF; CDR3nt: TGCGCCAGCAGTCGAGTCACATCGAACAGGGTTATAAGGACAGATACGCAGTATTTT
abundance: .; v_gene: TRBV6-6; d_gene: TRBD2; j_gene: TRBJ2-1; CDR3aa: CASRGISSGGYNEQFF; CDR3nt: TGTGCCAGCAGGGGGATCTCTAGCGGGGGCTACAATGAGCAGTTCTTC
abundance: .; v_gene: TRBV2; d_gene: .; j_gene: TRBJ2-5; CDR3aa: CASVEKGPKTQYF; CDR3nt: TGTGCCAGCGTAGAAAAAGGGCCGAAGACCCAGTACTTC
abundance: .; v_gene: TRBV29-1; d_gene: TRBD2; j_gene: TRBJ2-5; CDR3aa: CSVSPSGGQETQYF; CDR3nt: TGCAGCGTTTCGCCTAGCGGGGGCCAAGAGACCCAGTACTTC
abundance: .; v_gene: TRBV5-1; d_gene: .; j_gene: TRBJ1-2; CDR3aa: CASSPAGVPNGYTF; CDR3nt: TGCGCCAGCAGCCCCGCGGGGGTACCTAATGGCTACACCTTC
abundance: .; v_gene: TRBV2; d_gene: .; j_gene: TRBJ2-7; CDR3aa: CASSEVVGAPFFPSYEQYF; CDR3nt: TGTGCCAGCAGTGAAGTGGTTGGGGCCCCCTTTTTCCCCTCCTACGAGCAGTACTTC
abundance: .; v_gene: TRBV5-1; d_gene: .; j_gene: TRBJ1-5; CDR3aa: CASSLAGNSNQPQHF; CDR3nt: TGCGCCAGCAGCTTGGCCGGTAATAGCAATCAGCCCCAGCATTTT
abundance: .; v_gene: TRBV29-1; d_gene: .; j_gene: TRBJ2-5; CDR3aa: CSVATRLSETQYF; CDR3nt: TGCAGCGTTGCTACCCGGTTGTCAGAGACCCAGTACTTC
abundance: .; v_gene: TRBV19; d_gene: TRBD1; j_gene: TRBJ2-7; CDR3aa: CASSGGTGDYEQYF; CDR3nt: TGTGCCAGTAGTGGCGGGACAGGGGACTACGAGCAGTACTTC
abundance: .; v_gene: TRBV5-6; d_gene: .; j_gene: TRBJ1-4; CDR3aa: CASSLGTGYGEKLFF; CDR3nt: TGTGCCAGCAGCTTGGGTACCGGGTACGGTGAAAAACTGTTTTTT
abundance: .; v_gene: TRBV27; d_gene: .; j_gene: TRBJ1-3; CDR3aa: CASSLRAGRLNTIYF; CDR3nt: TGTGCCAGCAGTTTACGGGCAGGGAGGTTAAACACCATATATTTT
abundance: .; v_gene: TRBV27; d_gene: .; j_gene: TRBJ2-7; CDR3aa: CASSFSPGSTAYEQYF; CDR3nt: TGTGCCAGCAGTTTTTCCCCCGGTAGTACAGCCTACGAGCAGTACTTC
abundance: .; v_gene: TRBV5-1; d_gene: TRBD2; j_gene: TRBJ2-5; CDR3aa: CASSRLSTLQRDGETQYF; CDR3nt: TGCGCCAGCAGCCGCCTCAGTACCCTTCAGCGGGACGGGGAGACCCAGTACTTC
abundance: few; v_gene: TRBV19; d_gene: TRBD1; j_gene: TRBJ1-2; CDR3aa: CASSNPPGQSKKFYGYTF; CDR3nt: TGTGCCAGTAGTAACCCACCGGGACAGTCTAAAAAATTCTATGGCTACACCTTC
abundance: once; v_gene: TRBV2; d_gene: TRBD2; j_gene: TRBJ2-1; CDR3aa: CASLAAGGRNEQFF; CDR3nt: TGTGCCAGCCTAGCAGCGGGAGGGCGGAATGAGCAGTTCTTC
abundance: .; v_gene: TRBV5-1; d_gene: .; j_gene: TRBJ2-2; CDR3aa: CASSLSLNTGELFF; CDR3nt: TGCGCCAGCAGCTTATCCCTGAACACCGGGGAGCTGTTTTTT
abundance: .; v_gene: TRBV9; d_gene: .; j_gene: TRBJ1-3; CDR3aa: CASSVLSSVSGNTIYF; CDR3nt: TGTGCCAGCAGCGTACTTTCAAGTGTATCTGGAAACACCATATATTTT
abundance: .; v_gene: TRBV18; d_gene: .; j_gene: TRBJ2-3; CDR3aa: CASSPILLGRSADTQYF; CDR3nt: TGTGCCAGCTCACCAATCTTGCTGGGCCGGAGCGCAGATACGCAGTATTTT
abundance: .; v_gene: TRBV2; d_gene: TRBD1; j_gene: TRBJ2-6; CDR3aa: CASRPGKGAGGANVLTF; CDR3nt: TGTGCCAGCAGGCCCGGAAAGGGGGCTGGTGGGGCCAACGTCCTGACTTTC
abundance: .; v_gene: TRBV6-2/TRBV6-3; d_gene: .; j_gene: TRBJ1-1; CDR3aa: CASSYSTTSTEAFF; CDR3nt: TGTGCCAGCAGTTACTCGACTACTTCCACTGAAGCTTTCTTT